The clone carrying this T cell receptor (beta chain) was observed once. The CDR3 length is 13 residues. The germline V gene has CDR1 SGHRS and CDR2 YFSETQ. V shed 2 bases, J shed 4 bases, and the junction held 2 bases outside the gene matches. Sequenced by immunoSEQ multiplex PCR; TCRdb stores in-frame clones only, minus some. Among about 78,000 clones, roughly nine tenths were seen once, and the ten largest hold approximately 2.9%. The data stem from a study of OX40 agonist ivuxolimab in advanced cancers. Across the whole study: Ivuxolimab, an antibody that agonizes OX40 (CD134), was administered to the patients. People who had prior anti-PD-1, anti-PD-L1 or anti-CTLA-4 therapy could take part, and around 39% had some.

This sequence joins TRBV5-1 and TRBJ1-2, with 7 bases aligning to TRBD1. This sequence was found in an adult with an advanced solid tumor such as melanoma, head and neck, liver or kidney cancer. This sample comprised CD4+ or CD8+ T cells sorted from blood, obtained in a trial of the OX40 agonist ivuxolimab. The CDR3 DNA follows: TGCGCCAGCAGCTTAGGGGGCGGCTATGGCTACACCTTC. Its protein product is CASSLGGGYGYTF. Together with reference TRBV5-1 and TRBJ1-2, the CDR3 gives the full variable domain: KAGVTQTPRYLIKTRGQQVTLSCSPISGHRSVSWYQQTPGQGLQFLFEYFSETQRNKGNFPGRFSGRQFSNSRSEMNVSTLELGDSALYLCASSLGGGYGYTFGSGTRLTVV.